This TCR beta chain originates from a study of cytomegalovirus exposure and HLA in healthy donors (dated by TCRdb to between 2016 and 2019). Concerning the study at large: In an earlier analysis of about 560 of the donors, 276 Gb of sequence data and just under 120 million unique TCR beta sequences from 180 million or so T cells were reported. The study was designed to test whether signatures of past pathogen exposure could be identified by cataloging public T cell receptors. Among several hundred genotyped donors of the cohort, an average of approximately 240,000 unique TCR beta nucleotide sequences was sequenced per donor, of which approximately 19% were non-productive. Donor age, sex, ethnicity and CMV serostatus were compiled alongside the repertoire data. In a later genetic analysis, genome-wide SNP genotypes for about 60% of the 666 donors were used, and that subset was treated as a discovery cohort. HLA typing included class I and class II loci at four-digit resolution. The T cell repertoires of about 700 subjects were profiled by immunosequencing and related to cytomegalovirus serostatus. Among the approximately 400 genotyped donors, around 81% belonged to the genetic ancestry cluster associated with self-reported Caucasian donors. To predict cytomegalovirus infection status, the study brought together high-throughput TCR immunosequencing, statistical association of individual TCRs with disease status, and machine learning. Roughly five DR-DQ haplotypes were handled as single units for association and clustering, since linkage in the cohort was strong. A later analysis re-examined previously published TCR beta repertoires from roughly 650 donors and added high-resolution HLA genotyping to investigate patterns of TCR occurrence. The number of typed donors differed by locus: roughly 629-630 for A, B, C, DRB1 and DQB1; 522 for DQA1; some 590 for DPA1; and around 490 for DPB1. Rather than using new phenotypic data, the later analysis identified candidate immune exposures from TCR beta sequences and from how often those sequences occurred across donors. An earlier analysis of 587 of the donors applied high-throughput TCR beta sequencing to assess whether each TCR beta V gene segment acted as functional or pseudogenic. About 280 gigabases of sequencing data and about 92 million unique TCR sequences made up an early release that covered approximately 700 HLA-typed donors. Besides the first cohort of 666 subjects, a separate validation cohort made up of 120 different subjects was used. All discovery cohort repertoires had been generated using a single sequencing platform.

The library relied on the immunoSEQ multiplex PCR assay. For the multiplex PCR, a mixture combining 60 forward primers for TCR Vbeta segments and 13 reverse primers for TCR Jbeta segments was used. The CDR3 region of rearranged TCR beta genes was amplified from genomic DNA with a multiplex PCR assay. Amplified TCR beta libraries were sequenced as 87-base-pair reads on the Illumina HiSeq System. The original pipeline was this. Across the roughly 700 repertoires, a later analysis counted 78 million or so unique TCR beta chains, roughly 11 million of which were shared by at least two donors. Raw reads were error-corrected and collapsed into unique sequences by a nearest-neighbor algorithm in which closely related sequences were merged to remove PCR and sequencing errors. CDR3 sequences were aligned to IMGT reference sequences to assign V, D and J gene segments. For a sequence to be retained, a match of at least six nucleotides to both a V gene segment and a J gene segment was required. Rearrangements were classified as productive when the CDR3 lacked stop codons and remained in frame with V and J, and all other rearrangements were classified as non-productive. Following IMGT convention, CDR3 was defined as the stretch from the second conserved V-encoded cysteine to the conserved J-encoded phenylalanine. The earlier analysis of fewer than 700 of the donors excluded sequences that lacked an unambiguous match to a single V gene segment. In an earlier analysis of a few hundred of the donors, V segments were called functional above 56.7% productive rearrangements and were called segregating when the between-donor standard deviation exceeded 5%. A statistical classification framework was built for diagnosing cytomegalovirus status from the catalog of TCR beta chain sequences. A later analysis assigned V and J genes by comparing TCR nucleotide sequences with IMGT/GENE-DB human TR gene sequences. The TCRdist pipeline was used in a later analysis to assign CDR3 sequences and most-parsimonious VDJ recombination scenarios. In a later analysis, every TCR beta chain was defined by the combination of its CDR3 amino acid sequence and its V-gene family, and reads without a unique V-gene family were dropped. A later analysis removed 550 to 700 highly shared, low-generation-probability nucleotide sequences to deal with suspected cross-contamination and a sequencing artifact. In a later analysis, a clonal expansion index was calculated for each public chain from normalized within-repertoire ranks of inferred template counts. A later analysis computed generation probabilities with a VDJ recombination model fitted to out-of-frame rearrangements, and checked the results against IGoR. In a later analysis, TCR-TCR, TCR-HLA and TCR-CMV co-occurrence was scored with hypergeometric tests, and a repertoire-size bias correction was applied to TCR pairs. A later analysis estimated false discovery rates by permuting HLA or CMV assignments 20 times. In a later analysis, co-occurring TCRs were grouped with DBSCAN, and TCRdist sequence similarity was added when clustering was performed within HLA-allele-positive subsets. Repertoires with fewer than 30,000 or more than 120,000 public chains were left out of co-occurrence clustering, as were five repertoires with anomalous nucleotide sharing. This is the immuneACCESS table as TCRdb keeps it, with only in-frame sequences that have V and J called. A part of the clones is gone; compared with another copy, unresolved V genes explain less than half, and the rest is unexplained. The DNA was the basis for D and trimming; V, J and clone size are from that table. Across this sample there are about 130,000 clones, with approximately 80% seen only once. About 0.63% of the sample belongs to the ten largest clones.

The cohort consisted of 650 to 850 healthy bone marrow donors. At the time of sampling, every cohort member was nominally healthy, though immune exposures that went unrecorded were likely present. The donor was CMV seronegative and belonged to the group of 352 seronegative cohort members. Every donor gave a peripheral blood sample, and the peripheral blood mononuclear cells from that sample were used for TCR beta sequencing. The Qiagen DNeasy Blood Extraction Kit was used to extract genomic DNA from the blood cell samples. The CDR3, from cysteine to phenylalanine, totals 12 residues. Only the CDR3 DNA is retained, 36 bases long and in frame from the first base. V and J lose 5 bases and 0 bases, and a span of 7 bases separates them. From a lookup of the germline V gene (reference sequence), CDR1 and CDR2 are GTSNPN and SVGIG. The research as a whole found: Roughly 17 rarely observed V segments, including chromosome 9 orphons, were excluded from the earlier analysis of approximately 500 of the donors because counts were too low. Correlated functional status among segregating V segments might reflect linkage disequilibrium, but an unknown experimental factor could not be ruled out. According to a later analysis, most CMV-associated TCR beta chains appeared to be HLA-restricted, and the HLA associations seemed to be driven largely by CMV exposure. Because the 87-base-pair reads could not distinguish some IMGT-functional V segments, including TRBV6-2 and TRBV6-3, those segments were excluded. According to a later analysis, parvovirus B19, influenza, CMV and Epstein-Barr virus appeared linked to several top co-occurrence clusters. V-gene and J-gene trimming of TCR beta chains was associated with a missense DCLRE1C variant in a later genetic analysis, and the association was replicated in an independent cohort. For the cohort, immune exposure information was limited to CMV serostatus. In the study, 150 to 200 TCR beta chains were listed as associated with cytomegalovirus. This cohort had only TCR beta chains sequenced, and the lack of alpha or paired-chain data limited which features could be detected. Across donors, most TCR sequences were observed very rarely, whereas some public TCRs were present in many individuals. At a false discovery rate of 0.05, a later analysis linked under 20,000 TCR beta sequences to specific HLA alleles. A later analysis found that HLA-associated TCR beta chains were more clonally expanded and had lower generation probabilities than equally common non-associated chains. In vitro tests confirmed that a few of the cytomegalovirus-associated TCR beta chains recognize cytomegalovirus antigens. In both the original and validation cohorts, the classifier was reported to diagnose cytomegalovirus status with high specificity and sensitivity. HLA typing was unavailable for some donors at each locus, so association tests used only the typed subset. According to the authors, the approach could potentially be generalized to other disease states and immunological phenotypes. In an earlier analysis of around 600 of the donors, most TCR beta V segments appeared in productive rearrangements about 87% or about 30% of the time, broadly matching IMGT annotations. A further reported finding was that TCR beta sequences accurately predicted the HLA-A and HLA-B alleles for most subjects in the first cohort. A later genetic analysis reported fewer N-insertions in productive TCRs among donors in an Asian-associated ancestry cluster than the approximately 670-donor mean. When HLA alleles, especially DR and DQ, strongly co-occurred, TCR associations were difficult to assign to individual alleles. Presence/absence analyses assumed roughly uniform sequencing depth across donors, an assumption that may not hold. A group of highly shared sequence variants was considered likely to be a technical artifact of the sequencing pipeline. According to a later analysis, TCR association rates differed among HLA loci, with DRB1 alleles showing the most associated TCRs and HLA-C alleles showing the fewest.

Concerning this clone: This clone's antigen is unknown. Qualities for individual bases were not recorded, and no much larger clone is one base off.

The rearranged chain carries TRBV30 and TRBJ1-1, with no confident D gene call. The sequencing sample was made of PBMCs. The sequence derives from a man younger than 30 in good health and CMV-seronegative. The DNA sequence is TGTGCCTGGGGACTTCTGAACACTGAAGCTTTCTTT. Its translation is CAWGLLNTEAFF.